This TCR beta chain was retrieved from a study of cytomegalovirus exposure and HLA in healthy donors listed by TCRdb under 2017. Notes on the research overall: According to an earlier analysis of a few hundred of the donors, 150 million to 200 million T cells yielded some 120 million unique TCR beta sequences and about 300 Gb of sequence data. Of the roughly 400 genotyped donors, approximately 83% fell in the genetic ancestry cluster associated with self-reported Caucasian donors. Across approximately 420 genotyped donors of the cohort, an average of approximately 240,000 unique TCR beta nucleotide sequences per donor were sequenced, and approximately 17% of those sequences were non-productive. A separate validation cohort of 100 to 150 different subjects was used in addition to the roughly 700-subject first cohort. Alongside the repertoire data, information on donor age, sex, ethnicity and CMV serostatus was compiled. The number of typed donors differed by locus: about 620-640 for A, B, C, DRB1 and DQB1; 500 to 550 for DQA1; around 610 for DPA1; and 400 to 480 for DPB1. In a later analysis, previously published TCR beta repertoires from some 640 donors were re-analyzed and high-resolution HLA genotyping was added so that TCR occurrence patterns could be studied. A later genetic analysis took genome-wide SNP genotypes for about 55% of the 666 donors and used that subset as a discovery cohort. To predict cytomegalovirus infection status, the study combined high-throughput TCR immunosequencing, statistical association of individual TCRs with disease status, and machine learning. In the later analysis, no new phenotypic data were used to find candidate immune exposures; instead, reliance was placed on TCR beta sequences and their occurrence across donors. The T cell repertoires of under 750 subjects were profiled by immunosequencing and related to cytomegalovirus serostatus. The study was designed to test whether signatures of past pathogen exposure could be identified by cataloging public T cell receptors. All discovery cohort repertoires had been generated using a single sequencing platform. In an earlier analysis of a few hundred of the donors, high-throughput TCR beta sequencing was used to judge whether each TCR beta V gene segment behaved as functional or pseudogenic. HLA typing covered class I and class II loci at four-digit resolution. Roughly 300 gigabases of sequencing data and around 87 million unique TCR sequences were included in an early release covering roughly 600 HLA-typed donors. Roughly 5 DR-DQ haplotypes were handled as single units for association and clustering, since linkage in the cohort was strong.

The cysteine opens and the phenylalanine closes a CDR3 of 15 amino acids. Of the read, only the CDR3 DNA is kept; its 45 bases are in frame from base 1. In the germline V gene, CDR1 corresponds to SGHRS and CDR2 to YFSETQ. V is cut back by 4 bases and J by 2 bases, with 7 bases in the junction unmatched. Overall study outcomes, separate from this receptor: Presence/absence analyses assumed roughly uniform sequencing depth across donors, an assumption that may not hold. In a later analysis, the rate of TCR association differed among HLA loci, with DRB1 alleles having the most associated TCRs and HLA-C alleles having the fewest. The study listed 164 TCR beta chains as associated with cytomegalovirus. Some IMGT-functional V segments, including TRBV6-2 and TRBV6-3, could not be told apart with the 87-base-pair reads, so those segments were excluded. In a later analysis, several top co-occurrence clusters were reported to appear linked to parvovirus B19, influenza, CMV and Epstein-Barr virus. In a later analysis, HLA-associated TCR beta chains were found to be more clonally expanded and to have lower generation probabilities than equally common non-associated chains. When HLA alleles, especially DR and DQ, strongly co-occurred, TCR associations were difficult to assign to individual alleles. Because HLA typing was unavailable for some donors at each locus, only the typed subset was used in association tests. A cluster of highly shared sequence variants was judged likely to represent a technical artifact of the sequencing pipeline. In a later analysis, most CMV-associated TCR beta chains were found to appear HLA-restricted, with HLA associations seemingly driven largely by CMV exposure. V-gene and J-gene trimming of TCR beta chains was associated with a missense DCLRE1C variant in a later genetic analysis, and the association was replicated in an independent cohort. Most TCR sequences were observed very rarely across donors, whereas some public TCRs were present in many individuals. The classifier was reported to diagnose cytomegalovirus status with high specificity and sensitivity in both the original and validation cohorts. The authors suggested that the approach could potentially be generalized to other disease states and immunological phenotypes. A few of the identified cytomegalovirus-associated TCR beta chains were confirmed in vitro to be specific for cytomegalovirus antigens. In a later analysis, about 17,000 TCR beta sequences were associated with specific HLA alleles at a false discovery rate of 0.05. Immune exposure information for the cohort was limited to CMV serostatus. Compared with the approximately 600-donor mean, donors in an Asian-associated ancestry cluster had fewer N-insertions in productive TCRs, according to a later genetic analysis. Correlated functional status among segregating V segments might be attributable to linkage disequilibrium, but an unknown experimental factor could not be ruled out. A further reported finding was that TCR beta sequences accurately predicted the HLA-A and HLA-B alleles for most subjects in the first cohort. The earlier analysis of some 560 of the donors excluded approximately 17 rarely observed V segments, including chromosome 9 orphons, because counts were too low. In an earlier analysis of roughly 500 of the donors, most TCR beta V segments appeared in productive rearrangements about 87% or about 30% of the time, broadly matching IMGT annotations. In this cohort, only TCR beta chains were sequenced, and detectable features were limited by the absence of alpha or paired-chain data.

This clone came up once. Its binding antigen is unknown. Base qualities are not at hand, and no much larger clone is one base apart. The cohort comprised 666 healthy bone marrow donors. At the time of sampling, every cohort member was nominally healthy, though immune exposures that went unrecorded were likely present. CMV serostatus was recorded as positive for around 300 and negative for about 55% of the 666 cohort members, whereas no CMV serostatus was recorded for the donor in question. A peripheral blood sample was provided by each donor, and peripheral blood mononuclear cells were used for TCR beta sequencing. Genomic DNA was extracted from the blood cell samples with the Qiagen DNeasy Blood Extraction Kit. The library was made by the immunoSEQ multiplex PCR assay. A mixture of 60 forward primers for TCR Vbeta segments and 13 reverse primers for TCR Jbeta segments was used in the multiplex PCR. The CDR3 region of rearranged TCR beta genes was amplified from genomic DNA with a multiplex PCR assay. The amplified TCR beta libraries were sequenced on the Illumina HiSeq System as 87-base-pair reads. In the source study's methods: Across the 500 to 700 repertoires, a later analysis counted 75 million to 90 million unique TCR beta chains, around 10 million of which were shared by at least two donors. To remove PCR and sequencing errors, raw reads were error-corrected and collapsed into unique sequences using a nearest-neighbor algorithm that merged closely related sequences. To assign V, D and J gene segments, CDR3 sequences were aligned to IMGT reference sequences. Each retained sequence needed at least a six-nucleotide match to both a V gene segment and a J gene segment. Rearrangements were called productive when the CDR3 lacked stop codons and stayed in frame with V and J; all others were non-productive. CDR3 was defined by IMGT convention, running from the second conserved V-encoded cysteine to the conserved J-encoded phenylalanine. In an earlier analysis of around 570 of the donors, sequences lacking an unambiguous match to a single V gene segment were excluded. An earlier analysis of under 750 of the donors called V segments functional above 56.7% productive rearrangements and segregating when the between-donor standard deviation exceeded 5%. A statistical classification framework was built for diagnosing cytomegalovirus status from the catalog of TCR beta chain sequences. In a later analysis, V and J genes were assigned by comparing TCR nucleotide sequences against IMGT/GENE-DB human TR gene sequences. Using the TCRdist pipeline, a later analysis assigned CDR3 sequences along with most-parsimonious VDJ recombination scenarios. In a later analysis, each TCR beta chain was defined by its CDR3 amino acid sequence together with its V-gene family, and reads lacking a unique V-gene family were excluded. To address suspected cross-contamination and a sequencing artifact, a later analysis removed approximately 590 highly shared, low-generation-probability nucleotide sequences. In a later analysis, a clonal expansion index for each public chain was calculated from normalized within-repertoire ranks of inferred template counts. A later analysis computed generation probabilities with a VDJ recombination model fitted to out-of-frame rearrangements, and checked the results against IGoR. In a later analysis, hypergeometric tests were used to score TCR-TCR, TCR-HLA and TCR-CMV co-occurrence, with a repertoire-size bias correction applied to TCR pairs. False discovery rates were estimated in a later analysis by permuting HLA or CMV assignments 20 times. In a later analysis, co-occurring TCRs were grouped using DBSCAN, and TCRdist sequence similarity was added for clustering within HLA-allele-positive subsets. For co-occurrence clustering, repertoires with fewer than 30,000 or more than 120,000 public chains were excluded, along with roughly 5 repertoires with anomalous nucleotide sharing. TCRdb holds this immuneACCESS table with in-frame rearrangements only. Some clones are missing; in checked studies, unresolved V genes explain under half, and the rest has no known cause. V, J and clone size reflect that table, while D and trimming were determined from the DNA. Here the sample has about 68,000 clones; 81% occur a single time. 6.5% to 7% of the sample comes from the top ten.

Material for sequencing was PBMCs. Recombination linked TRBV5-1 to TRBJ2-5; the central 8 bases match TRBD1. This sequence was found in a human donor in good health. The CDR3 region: CASSLDRGLQETQYF. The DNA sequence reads TGCGCCAGCAGCCTAGACAGGGGATTGCAAGAGACCCAGTACTTC.